This TCR beta chain was identified in a study of CD8 T cells in Susac syndrome. The CDR3 is 15 residues long. The germline V gene encodes CDR1 MGHRA and CDR2 YSYEKL. The germline V and J ends were trimmed by 0 bases and 4 bases, with 12 bases remaining between them. Study-wide findings and caveats: That the number of individuals in its TCR sequencing and HLA analysis was relatively small was acknowledged by the study.

TCR beta was sequenced from blood CD8+ and CD4+ T cells. While CD8+ and CD4+ T cells were isolated negatively, TEMRA cells were enriched by FACS. RNA totalling about 0.45 to 1 ug underwent reverse transcription with random hexamers. Amplification of TCR beta CDR3 was carried out by immunoSEQ multiplex PCR, which covered 54 Vbeta and 13 Jbeta segments. TCRdb reprocessed the immunoSEQ multiplex PCR reads with MiXCR, giving one entry per CDR3 protein. The sample gives about 430,000 distinct CDR3 sequences, 75% to 90% of which show up once; 0.09% to 0.15% is in the top ten. This clonotype was detected only a few times. Antigen unknown.

This chain joins TRBV4-1 and TRBJ1-1; maybe TRBD1 (6 bases). Specimen: CD8+ T cells from PBMCs. The sequence was collected from a human donor with multiple sclerosis. CDR3 DNA sequence: TGCGCCAGCAGCCAAGAAGGGGGGGCAGGCACTGAAGCTTTCTTT. Translating it yields CASSQEGGAGTEAFF.